This T cell receptor beta chain was retrieved from a study of blood T cell repertoires in COVID-19. Background on the study: The cDNA or gDNA used as material had been derived from T cells, B-cell-depleted T cells, or PBMCs.

Produced via immunoSEQ multiplex PCR; TCRdb's table is partial and in-frame only. Counted here are under 200,000 clones, roughly 90% occurring once; the ten biggest clones make up 0.45% to 0.65%. V lost 3 bases and J 7 bases, leaving 9 bases between the germline ends. The CDR3 length is 12 residues. Sequencing was performed on peripheral blood. The clonotype was recovered from a man in his fifties with acute or convalescent COVID-19. The rearrangement links TRBV12-3 or TRBV12-4 to TRBJ2-5; D gene ambiguous. CDR3 bases: TGTGCCAGCAGTTTGCCCTCCGGGACCCAGTACTTC. This gives the protein CASSLPSGTQYF.